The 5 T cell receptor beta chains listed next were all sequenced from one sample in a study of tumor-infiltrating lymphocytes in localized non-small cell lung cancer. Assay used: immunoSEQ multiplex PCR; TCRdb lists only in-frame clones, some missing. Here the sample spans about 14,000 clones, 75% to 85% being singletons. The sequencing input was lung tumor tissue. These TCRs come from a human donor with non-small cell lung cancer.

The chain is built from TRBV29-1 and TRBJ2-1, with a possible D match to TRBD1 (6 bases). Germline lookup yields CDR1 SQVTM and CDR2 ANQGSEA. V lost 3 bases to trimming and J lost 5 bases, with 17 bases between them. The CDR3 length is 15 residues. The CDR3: CSVDLYTGFDNEQFF. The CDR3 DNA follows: TGCAGCGTTGACCTATATACAGGGTTCGACAATGAGCAGTTCTTC.

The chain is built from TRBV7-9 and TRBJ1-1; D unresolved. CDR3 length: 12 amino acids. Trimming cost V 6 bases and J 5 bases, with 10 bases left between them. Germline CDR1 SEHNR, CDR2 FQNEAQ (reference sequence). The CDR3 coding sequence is TGTGCCAGCAGTGTCTCGGAAACTGAAGCTTTCTTT. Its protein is CASSVSETEAFF.

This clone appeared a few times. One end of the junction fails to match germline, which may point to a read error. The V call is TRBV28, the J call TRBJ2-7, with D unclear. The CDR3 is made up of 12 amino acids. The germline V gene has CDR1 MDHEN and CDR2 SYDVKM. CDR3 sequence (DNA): TGTGCCAGCAGTCCGCGGCTGGTGATCCTCGACTTC. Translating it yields CASSPRLVILDF.

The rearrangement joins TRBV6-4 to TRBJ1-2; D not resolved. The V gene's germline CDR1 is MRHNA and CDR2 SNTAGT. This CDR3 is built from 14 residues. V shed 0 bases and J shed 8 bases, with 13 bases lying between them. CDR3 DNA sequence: TGTGCCAGCAGTGACTCTCCAGGACGGTACGGCTACACCTTC. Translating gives CASSDSPGRYGYTF.

This chain's CDR3 is CASSLGQGGGYTF. In DNA form, the CDR3 reads TGTGCCAGCAGTTTGGGACAGGGAGGTGGCTACACCTTC. The chain carries TRBV6-5 and TRBJ1-2, with 9 bases that match TRBD1. The trim removed 4 bases at V and 7 bases at J, leaving 4 bases unmatched. The CDR3 covers 13 residues. Germline V gene data show CDR1 as MNHEY and CDR2 as SVGAGI.